This note documents a single TCR beta chain sequence. TCRdb keeps only in-frame clones here, not all; method: immunoSEQ multiplex PCR. This table has roughly 75,000 clones, about 91% appearing once. The CDR3 totals 14 residues. After removal of 4 bases from V and 5 bases from J, the junction contained 0 bases not matched to a gene. Germline lookup yields CDR1 MNHNS and CDR2 SASEGT. This entry is derived from a study of T cell changes during pregnancy in multiple sclerosis. The TCR sequence derives from a female donor with multiple sclerosis, enrolled in a pregnancy study. The sample was peripheral blood, taken before pregnancy. The genes are TRBV6-1 and TRBJ1-6, with TRBD1 matching 9 bases. CDR3 residues: CASSGQGDNSPLHF. The CDR3 region has the DNA TGTGCCAGCAGTGGACAGGGGGATAATTCACCCCTCCACTTT.